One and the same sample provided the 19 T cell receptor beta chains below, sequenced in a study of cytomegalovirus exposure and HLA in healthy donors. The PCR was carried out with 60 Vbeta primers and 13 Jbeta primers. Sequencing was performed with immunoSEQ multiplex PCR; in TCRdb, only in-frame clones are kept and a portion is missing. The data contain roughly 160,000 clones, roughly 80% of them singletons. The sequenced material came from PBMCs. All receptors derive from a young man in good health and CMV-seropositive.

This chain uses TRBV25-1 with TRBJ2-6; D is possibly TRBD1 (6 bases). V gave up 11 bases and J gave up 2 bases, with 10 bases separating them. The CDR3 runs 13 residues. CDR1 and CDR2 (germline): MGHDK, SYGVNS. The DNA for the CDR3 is TGTGCCTCCAGGGGCACTGGGGCCAACGTCCTGACTTTC. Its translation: CASRGTGANVLTF. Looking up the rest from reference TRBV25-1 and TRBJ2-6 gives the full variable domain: EADIYQTPRYLVIGTGKKITLECSQTMGHDKMYWYQQDPGMELHLIHYSYGVNSTEKGDLSSESTVSRIRTEHFPLTLESARPSHTSQYLCASRGTGANVLTFGAGSRLTVL.

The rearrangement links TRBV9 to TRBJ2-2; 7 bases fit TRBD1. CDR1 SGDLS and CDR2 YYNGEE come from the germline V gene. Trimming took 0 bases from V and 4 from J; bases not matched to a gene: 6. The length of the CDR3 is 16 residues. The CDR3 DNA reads TGTGCCAGCAGCGTAGAGGGGGCCGCGTCCACCGGGGAGCTGTTTTTT. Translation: CASSVEGAASTGELFF.

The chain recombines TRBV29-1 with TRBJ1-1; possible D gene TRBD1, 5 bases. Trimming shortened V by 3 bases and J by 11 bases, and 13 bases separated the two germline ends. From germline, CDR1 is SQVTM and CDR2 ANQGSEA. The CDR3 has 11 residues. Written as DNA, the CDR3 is TGCAGCGTTGAGCTGGGGCTATCGGCTTTCTTT. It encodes CSVELGLSAFF.

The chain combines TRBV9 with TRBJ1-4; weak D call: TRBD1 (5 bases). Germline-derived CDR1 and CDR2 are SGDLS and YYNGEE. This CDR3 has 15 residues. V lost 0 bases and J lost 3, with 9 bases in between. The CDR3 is CASSVGWGPNEKLFF. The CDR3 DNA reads TGTGCCAGCAGCGTAGGCTGGGGCCCTAATGAAAAACTGTTTTTT.

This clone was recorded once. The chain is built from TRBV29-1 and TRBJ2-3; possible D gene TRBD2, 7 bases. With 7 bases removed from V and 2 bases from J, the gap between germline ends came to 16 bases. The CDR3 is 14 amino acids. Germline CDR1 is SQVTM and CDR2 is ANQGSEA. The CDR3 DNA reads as TGCAGCGCACCAGGGGAGGGGAACACAGATACGCAGTATTTT. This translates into CSAPGEGNTDTQYF.

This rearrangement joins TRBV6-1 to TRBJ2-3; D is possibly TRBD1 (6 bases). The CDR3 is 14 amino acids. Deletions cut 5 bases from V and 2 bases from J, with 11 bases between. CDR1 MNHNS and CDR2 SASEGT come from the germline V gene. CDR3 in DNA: TGTGCCAGCAGTAGAGGGGGACCCACAGATACGCAGTATTTT. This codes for CASSRGGPTDTQYF.

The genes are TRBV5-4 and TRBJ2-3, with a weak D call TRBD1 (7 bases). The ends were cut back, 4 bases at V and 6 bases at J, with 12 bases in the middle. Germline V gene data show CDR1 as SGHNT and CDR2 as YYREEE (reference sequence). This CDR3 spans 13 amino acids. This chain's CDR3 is CASSRRGVDTQYF. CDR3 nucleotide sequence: TGTGCCAGCAGCCGCAGGGGGGTGGATACGCAGTATTTT.

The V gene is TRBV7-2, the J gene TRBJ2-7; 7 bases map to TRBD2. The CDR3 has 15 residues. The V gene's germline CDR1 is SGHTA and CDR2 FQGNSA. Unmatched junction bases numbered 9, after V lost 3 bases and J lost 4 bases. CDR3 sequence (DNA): TGTGCCAGCAGCTTCTCTGGGTCTAGCGGATACGAGCAGTACTTC. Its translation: CASSFSGSSGYEQYF.

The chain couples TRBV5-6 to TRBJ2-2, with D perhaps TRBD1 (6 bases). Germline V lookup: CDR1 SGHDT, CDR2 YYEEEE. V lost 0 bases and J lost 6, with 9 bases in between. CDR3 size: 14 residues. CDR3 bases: TGTGCCAGCAGCTTGGTGGGGGCGCCCGGGGAGCTGTTTTTT. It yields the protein CASSLVGAPGELFF.

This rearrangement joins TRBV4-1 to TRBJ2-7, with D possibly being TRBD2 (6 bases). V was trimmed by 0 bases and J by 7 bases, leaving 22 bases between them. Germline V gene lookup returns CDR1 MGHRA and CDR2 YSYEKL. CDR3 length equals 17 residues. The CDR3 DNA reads TGCGCCAGCAGCCAAGAACCGGAGATAGCGGTAATGGGAGAGCAGTACTTC. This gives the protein CASSQEPEIAVMGEQYF.

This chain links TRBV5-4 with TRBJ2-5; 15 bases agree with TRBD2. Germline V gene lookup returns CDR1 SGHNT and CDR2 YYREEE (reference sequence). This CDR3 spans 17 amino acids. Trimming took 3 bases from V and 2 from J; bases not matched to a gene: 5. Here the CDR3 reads CASSWTSGGAGQETQYF. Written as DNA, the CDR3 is TGTGCCAGCAGCTGGACTAGCGGGGGGGCGGGGCAAGAGACCCAGTACTTC.

CDR3 DNA: TGTGCCAGCAGTGAAGGGCGGGGGAGCTCCTACGAGCAGTACTTC. It yields the protein CASSEGRGSSYEQYF. The rearrangement joins TRBV2 to TRBJ2-7; 7 nucleotides line up with TRBD2. This CDR3 is built from 15 residues. The J segment lost 0 bases and the V segment lost 1 base, leaving 3 bases of the junction unmatched. CDR1 is SNHLY, CDR2 FYNNEI, per germline. Drawing the rest from reference TRBV2 and TRBJ2-7, the complete variable domain is EPEVTQTPSHQVTQMGQEVILRCVPISNHLYFYWYRQILGQKVEFLVSFYNNEISEKSEIFDDQFSVERPDGSNFTLKIRSTKLEDSAMYFCASSEGRGSSYEQYFGPGTRLTVT.

The CDR3 bases are TGTGCCAGCAGCGGACAGGGAGTGGATGGCTACACCTTC. Residues: CASSGQGVDGYTF. V and J are TRBV5-4 and TRBJ1-2; 8 nucleotides line up with TRBD1. The CDR3 runs 13 residues. In germline, CDR1 is SGHNT, CDR2 YYREEE (reference sequence). Trimming at V came to 4 bases and at J to 6 bases, leaving 5 bases not matched to a gene.

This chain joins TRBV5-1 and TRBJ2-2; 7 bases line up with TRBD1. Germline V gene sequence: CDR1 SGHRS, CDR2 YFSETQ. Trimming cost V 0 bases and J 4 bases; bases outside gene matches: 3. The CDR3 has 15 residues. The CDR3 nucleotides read TGCGCCAGCAGCTTGGGGACAGGCTCCACCGGGGAGCTGTTTTTT. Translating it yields CASSLGTGSTGELFF.

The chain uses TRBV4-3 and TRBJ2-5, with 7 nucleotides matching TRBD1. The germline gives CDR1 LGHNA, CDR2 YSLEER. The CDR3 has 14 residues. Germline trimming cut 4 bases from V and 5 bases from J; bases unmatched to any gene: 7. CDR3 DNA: TGCGCCAGCAGCCGAACGACAGGGCGGGAGACCCAGTACTTC. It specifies CASSRTTGRETQYF.

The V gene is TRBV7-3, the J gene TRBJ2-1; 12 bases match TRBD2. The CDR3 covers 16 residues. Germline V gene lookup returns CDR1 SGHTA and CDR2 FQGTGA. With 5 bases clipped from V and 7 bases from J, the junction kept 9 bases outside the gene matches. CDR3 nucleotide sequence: TGTGCCAGCAGCCCAAAACTAGCGGGGGGTGGAAATGAGCAGTTCTTC. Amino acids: CASSPKLAGGGNEQFF.

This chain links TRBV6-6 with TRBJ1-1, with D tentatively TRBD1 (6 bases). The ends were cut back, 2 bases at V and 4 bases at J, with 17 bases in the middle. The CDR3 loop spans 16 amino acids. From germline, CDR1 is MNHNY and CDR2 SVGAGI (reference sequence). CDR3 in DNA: TGTGCCAGCAGTTACCTCGCGGGGGGCGATGGCACTGAAGCTTTCTTT. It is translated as CASSYLAGGDGTEAFF.

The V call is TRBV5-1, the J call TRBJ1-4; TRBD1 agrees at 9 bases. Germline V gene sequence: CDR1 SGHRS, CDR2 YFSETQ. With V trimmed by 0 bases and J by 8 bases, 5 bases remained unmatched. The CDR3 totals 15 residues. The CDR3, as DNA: TGCGCCAGCAGCTTGGATAACAGGGGGCGAGAAAAACTGTTTTTT. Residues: CASSLDNRGREKLFF.

CDR3: CASSPGTGKETQYF. DNA for the CDR3: TGTGCCAGCTCACCCGGGACAGGAAAAGAGACCCAGTACTTC. The chain is built from TRBV18 and TRBJ2-5; 8 bases match TRBD1. The CDR3 covers 14 residues. Looked up from germline, CDR1 is KGHSH and CDR2 is LQKENI. Trimming removed 3 bases from V and 3 bases from J; junction bases left unmatched: 3. The variable domain in full, completed from reference TRBV18 and TRBJ2-5, reads NAGVMQNPRHLVRRRGQEARLRCSPMKGHSHVYWYRQLPEEGLKFMVYLQKENIIDESGMPKERFSAEFPKEGPSILRIQQVVRGDSAAYFCASSPGTGKETQYFGPGTRLLVL.